Here is one TCR beta chain with its context. Its recognized antigen is unknown. No DNA is shown, since the ends of the CDR3 on it are uncertain; the CDR3 is the one TCRdb lists. This entry belongs to a study of T cell changes during pregnancy in multiple sclerosis (dated by TCRdb to about 2019). Turning to the overall study: Changes in the T cell repertoire over the course of pregnancy were examined in this study in women with multiple sclerosis.

Via the germline V gene (reference sequence), CDR1 is MNHEY and CDR2 SMNVEV. The CDR3 holds 14 amino acids from the cysteine to the phenylalanine. Libraries were prepared through the immunoSEQ multiplex PCR assay. Held by TCRdb, this immuneACCESS table contains in-frame sequences only and omits some clones. Under half of the omission traces to an unresolved V gene where checked; the cause of the rest is unknown. A total of around 55,000 clones appear in this sample, 85% to 95% of them only once. About 3% of the sample is taken by the ten largest. This TCR came from a female donor with multiple sclerosis, enrolled in a pregnancy study. The chain uses TRBV27 and TRBJ2-7; the table's D call TRBD1 went unverified against the DNA. This specimen was CD8+ T cells from peripheral blood mononuclear cells, taken in the third trimester of pregnancy. The CDR3 sequence is CASSLSVGQGAEYF.